A selection of T cell receptor beta chains follows, all from one sample in a study of blood T cell repertoires in COVID-19. Sequencing used immunoSEQ multiplex PCR; TCRdb keeps in-frame clones, though not all of them. The table has roughly 280,000 clones, around 87% seen once. The sequencing input was PBMCs or T cells enriched from blood (not recorded which). The receptor set was obtained from a woman under 30 who had recovered from COVID-19. CDR3s include the opening cysteine and the closing phenylalanine or tryptophan. The order of the fields is CDR3 length, V gene, D gene, J gene, CDR3 protein. A D gene is named only where the DNA matches it firmly.

13	TRBV9	TRBD2	TRBJ2-1	CASSSGGGYEQFF
13	TRBV2	-	TRBJ1-3	CASTGTPGNTIYF
16	TRBV5-5	-	TRBJ2-3	CASRFSDDRWTDTQYF
10	TRBV21-1	-	TRBJ2-7	CARGGYEQYF
15	TRBV4-1	TRBD2	TRBJ2-5	CASRRGLAGDETQYF
13	TRBV11-3	-	TRBJ1-1	CASSFLGGTEAFF
13	TRBV12-5	TRBD1	TRBJ1-2	CASGLAGGPGYTF
16	TRBV9	-	TRBJ2-4	CASSAGTRQAKNIQYF
14	TRBV2	TRBD1	TRBJ1-4	CAIGQVGQGGKLFF
15	TRBV12-5	TRBD2	TRBJ2-1	CASGLVLAGTNEQFF
13	TRBV10-1	-	TRBJ1-1	CASSARVDTEAFF
11	TRBV4-1	-	TRBJ2-7	CASSHRYEQYF
16	TRBV3-1/TRBV3-2	TRBD1	TRBJ2-3	CASSQNRGRRTDTQYF
14	TRBV7-9	-	TRBJ2-1	CASSSGLTYNEQFF
12	TRBV9	-	TRBJ1-3	CASSADRGTIYF
13	TRBV6-5	-	TRBJ1-4	CASRRQRNEKLFF
15	TRBV5-1	TRBD1	TRBJ1-3	CASSPEGQFGNTIYF
13	TRBV7-9	-	TRBJ1-1	CASGHPGSAEAFF
14	TRBV7-3	TRBD1	TRBJ1-6	CASSRKGGVSPLHF
15	TRBV19	TRBD1	TRBJ2-4	CASSIRRTGEDIQYF
17	TRBV18	TRBD1	TRBJ1-1	CASSPLPLAGGNTEAFF
16	TRBV6-2/TRBV6-3	-	TRBJ2-7	CASSYSRQARSYEQYF